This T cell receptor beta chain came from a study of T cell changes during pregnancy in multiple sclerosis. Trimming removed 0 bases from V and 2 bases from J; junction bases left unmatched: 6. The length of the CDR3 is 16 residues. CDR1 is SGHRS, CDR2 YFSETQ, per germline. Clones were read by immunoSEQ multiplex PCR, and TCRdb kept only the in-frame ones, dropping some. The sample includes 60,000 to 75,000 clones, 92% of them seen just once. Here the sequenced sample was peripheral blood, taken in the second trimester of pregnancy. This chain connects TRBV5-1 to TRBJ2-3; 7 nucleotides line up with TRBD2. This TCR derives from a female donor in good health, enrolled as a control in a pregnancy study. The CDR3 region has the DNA TGCGCCAGCAGCTTGGATCCTAGCGGCTCCACAGATACGCAGTATTTT. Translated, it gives CASSLDPSGSTDTQYF.